The clone carrying this T cell receptor (beta chain) appeared once. The antigen remains unidentified. These data belong to a study of radiation and T cells in renal cell carcinoma. Study details: Nephrectomy followed 15 Gy stereotactic body radiation by 4 weeks.

As for time point: blood 2 weeks post-SBRT. Treatment meaning: 15 Gy SBRT to primary tumor, nephrectomy 4 weeks later. Broader study findings: Baseline intratumoral clonotype presence is unknown without pretreatment biopsies.

Generated by immunoSEQ multiplex PCR, the TCRdb table keeps only in-frame clones and is missing some. The sample carries 150,000 or so clones, about 87% recorded once. Germline assignment: CDR1 ENHRY and CDR2 SYGVKD. This CDR3 is built from 15 residues. Trimming stripped 0 bases from V and 5 bases from J, with 10 bases between. The sequence was collected from a woman in her 50s with renal cell carcinoma. Sample: blood, taken from a patient whose treatment included radiotherapy and nephrectomy. The chain combines TRBV10-3 with TRBJ2-2; no clear D. The CDR3, as DNA: TGTGCCATCAGTGAGTCGAGTCTAAGTACCGGGGAGCTGTTTTTT. Translated: CAISESSLSTGELFF.